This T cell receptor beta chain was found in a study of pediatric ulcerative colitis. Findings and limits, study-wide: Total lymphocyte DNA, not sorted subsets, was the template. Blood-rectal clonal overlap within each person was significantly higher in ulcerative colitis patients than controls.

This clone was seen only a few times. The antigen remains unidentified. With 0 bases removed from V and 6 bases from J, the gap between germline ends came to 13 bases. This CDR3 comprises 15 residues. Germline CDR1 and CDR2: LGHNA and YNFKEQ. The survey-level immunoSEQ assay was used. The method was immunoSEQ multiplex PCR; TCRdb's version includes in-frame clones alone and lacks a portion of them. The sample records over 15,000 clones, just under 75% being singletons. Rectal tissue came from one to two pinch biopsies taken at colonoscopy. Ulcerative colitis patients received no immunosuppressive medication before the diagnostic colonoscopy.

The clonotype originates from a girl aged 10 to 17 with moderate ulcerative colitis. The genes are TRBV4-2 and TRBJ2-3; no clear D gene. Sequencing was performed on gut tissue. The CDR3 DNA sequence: TGTGCCAGCAGCCAAGATAGACTCGCCACCGATACGCAGTATTTT. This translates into CASSQDRLATDTQYF.